The TCR beta chain described here comes from a study of T cells after yellow fever vaccination. Study overall: SMART-Seq v4 Ultra Low Input served to prepare low-cell-number fractions.

By 5'RACE template switching, TCR cDNA was produced, with a universal primer site and UMIs added in the process. TCRdb redid the calling of the 5' RACE reads with MiXCR, one entry per CDR3 protein. The data contain about 240,000 distinct CDR3 sequences, about 7% of them singletons. This CDR3 contains 16 residues. From germline, CDR1 is MDHEN and CDR2 SYDVKM. V dropped 1 base and J dropped 4; count of bases not matched to a gene: 7. This clonotype was seen at least ten times. Its target is not known. Findings and limits, study-wide: A faster peak, day 5 versus 15, was reached by the weaker secondary response. In post-booster samples, most primary-vaccination clones reappeared (approximately 96% CD4, approximately 91% CD8).

The TCR sequence derives from a man aged 30 to 39 who received the YFV17D yellow fever vaccine. The source material was CD4+ T cells sorted from PBMCs, sampled 15 days after the yellow fever booster vaccination. V and J are TRBV28 and TRBJ2-4, with 7 bases matching TRBD2. The CDR3 sequence: CASSLFGRETKNIQYF. The CDR3 region has the DNA TGTGCCAGCAGTTTATTTGGGCGGGAGACGAAAAACATTCAGTACTTC. Variable domain in full (rest from reference TRBV28 and TRBJ2-4): DVKVTQSSRYLVKRTGEKVFLECVQDMDHENMFWYRQDPGLGLRLIYFSYDVKMKEKGDIPEGYSVSREKKERFSLILESASTNQTSMYLCASSLFGRETKNIQYFGAGTRLSVL.